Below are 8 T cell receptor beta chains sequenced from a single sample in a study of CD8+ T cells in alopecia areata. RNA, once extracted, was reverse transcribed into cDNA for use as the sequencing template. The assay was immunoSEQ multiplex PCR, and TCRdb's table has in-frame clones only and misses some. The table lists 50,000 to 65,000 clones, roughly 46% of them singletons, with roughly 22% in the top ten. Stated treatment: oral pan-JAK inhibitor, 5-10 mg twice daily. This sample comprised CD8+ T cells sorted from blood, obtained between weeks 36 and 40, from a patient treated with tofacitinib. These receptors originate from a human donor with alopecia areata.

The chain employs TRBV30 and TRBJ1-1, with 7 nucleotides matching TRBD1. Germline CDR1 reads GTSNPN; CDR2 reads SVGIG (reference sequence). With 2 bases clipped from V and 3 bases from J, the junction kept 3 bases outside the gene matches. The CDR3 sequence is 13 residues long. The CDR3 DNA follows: TGTGCCTGGAGTCGAACAGGGGACACTGAAGCTTTCTTT. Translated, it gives CAWSRTGDTEAFF.

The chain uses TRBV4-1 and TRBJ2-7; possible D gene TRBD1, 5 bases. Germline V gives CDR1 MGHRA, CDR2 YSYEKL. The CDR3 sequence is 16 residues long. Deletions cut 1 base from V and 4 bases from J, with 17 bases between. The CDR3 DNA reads TGCGCCAGCAGCCAAGGCGACTGGCAGGACAAGTACGAGCAGTACTTC. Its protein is CASSQGDWQDKYEQYF.

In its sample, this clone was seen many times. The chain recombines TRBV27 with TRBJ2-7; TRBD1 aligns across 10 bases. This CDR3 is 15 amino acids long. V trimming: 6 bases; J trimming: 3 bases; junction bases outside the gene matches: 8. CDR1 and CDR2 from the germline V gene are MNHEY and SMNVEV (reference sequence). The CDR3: CASSLPGQGIYEQYF. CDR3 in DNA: TGTGCCAGCAGCCTCCCGGGACAGGGGATCTACGAGCAGTACTTC.

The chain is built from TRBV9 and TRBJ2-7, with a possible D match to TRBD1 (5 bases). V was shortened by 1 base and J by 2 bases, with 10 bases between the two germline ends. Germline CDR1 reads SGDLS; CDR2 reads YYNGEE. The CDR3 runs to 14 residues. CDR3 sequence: CASSVQGSTYEQYF. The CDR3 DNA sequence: TGTGCCAGCAGCGTACAGGGCAGCACCTACGAGCAGTACTTC.

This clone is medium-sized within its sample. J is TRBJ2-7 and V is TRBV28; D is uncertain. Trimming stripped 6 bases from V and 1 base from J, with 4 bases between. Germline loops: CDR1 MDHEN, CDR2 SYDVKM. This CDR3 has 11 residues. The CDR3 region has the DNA TGTGCCAGCAGCAGATCCTACGAGCAGTACTTC. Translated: CASSRSYEQYF.

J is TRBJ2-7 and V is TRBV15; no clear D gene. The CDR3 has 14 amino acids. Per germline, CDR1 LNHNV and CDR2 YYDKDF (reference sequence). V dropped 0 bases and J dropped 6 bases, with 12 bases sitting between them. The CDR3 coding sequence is TGTGCCACCAGCAGAGATTTGCGAATGGGCGAGCAGTACTTC. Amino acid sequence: CATSRDLRMGEQYF.

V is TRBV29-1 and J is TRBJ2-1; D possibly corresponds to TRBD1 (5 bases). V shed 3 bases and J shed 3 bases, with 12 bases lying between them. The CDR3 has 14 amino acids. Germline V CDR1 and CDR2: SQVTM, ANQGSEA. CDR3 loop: CSVEATVHYNEQFF. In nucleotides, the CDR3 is TGCAGCGTTGAGGCGACAGTCCACTACAATGAGCAGTTCTTC.

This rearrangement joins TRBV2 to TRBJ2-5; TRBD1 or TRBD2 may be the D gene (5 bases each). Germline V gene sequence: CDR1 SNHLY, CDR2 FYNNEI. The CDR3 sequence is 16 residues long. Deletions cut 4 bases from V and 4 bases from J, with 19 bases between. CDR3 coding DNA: TGTGCCAGCAGTGGTACAGGAGGACGAGGCTTAGAGACCCAGTACTTC. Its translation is CASSGTGGRGLETQYF.